This TCR beta chain was recorded in a study of siplizumab effects on memory and regulatory T cells. Whole-study findings and limits: Naive T cells appeared more varied than memory cells and looked like key alloresponse contributors. An assignable phenotype, naive or memory, was missing from roughly 79-95% of proliferating CD4+ or CD8+ clones.

Trimming took 3 bases from V and 10 from J, leaving 15 bases between them. The germline gives CDR1 LNHDA, CDR2 SQIVND (reference sequence). The CDR3 totals 13 residues. TCR templates numbering 80,000 to 100,000 were assayed per sample. Measured with immunoSEQ multiplex PCR; TCRdb has only the in-frame clones, and not every one. This table holds fewer than 120,000 clones, approximately 92% found once. A note on this clone: No antigen is known for it.

The specimen was CD4+ T cells sorted from blood. The clonotype was recovered from a human donor in good health. V usage is TRBV19 and J usage is TRBJ1-1, with no clear D. CDR3 bases: TGTGCCAGTAGTATCGAGCGGGCTCTCGGAGCTTTCTTT. It encodes CASSIERALGAFF.